Reported below is one T cell receptor beta chain. What it binds is unknown. The CDR3 runs 13 residues. V was cut by 6 bases and J by 10 bases, with 18 bases left in between. From germline, CDR1 is MNHEY and CDR2 SVGAGI. With survey level as its setting, the immunoSEQ assay was v3.0. Produced via immunoSEQ multiplex PCR; TCRdb's table is partial and in-frame only. The table lists some 20,000 clones, about four fifths of them singletons. The entry originates in a study of long-term antiretroviral therapy in people with HIV. Study in general: Earliest sampling preceded the 2015 immediate-ART recommendation by about a decade. Findings of the study overall: Post-ART, diversity grew, though it stayed under transplant donor control levels. Repertoires with HIV possessed tighter CDR3 length spans than those of controls.

Only United States sites treated participants with HIV. The TCR sequence derives from a man between 25 and 39 years old with HIV. The sequences come from unsorted PBMCs, collected roughly 6.2 years after starting antiretroviral therapy. This chain uses TRBV6-5 with TRBJ1-2; no firm D call. The CDR3 sequence is CASSRPISASYTF. The CDR3 nucleotides are TGTGCCAGCAGCCGTCCCATTTCGGCTTCCTACACCTTC.